Listed here are 27 T cell receptor beta chains from one sample, sequenced in a study of cytomegalovirus exposure and HLA in healthy donors. Primers included in the PCR were 60 Vbeta and 13 Jbeta primers. Measured with immunoSEQ multiplex PCR; TCRdb has only the in-frame clones, and not every one. The table includes approximately 67,000 clones, roughly two thirds detected once. The specimen sequenced was PBMCs. These receptor sequences come from a woman aged 25-40 years in good health and CMV-seronegative.

This clone was observed a single time. This chain joins TRBV5-1 and TRBJ1-2, with 10 bases fitting TRBD1. CDR3 length equals 14 residues. Germline-derived CDR1 and CDR2 are SGHRS and YFSETQ. V gave up 4 bases and J gave up 6 bases; unmatched junction bases: 6. The CDR3 nucleotides read TGCGCCAGCAGCGCCGCGGGGACAGGGGATGGCTACACCTTC. This encodes CASSAAGTGDGYTF.

This CDR3 is CASSAGTLNTGELFF. As DNA, the CDR3 is TGTGCCAGCAGCGCCGGGACTTTGAACACCGGGGAGCTGTTTTTT. The chain joins TRBV6-7 to TRBJ2-2, with D possibly being TRBD2 (6 bases). TRBV6-7 counts as an open reading frame of uncertain function. Between the trimmed V and J ends, which lost 6 bases and 1 base, there was a span of 12 bases. This CDR3 region has 15 residues.

This sequence joins TRBV5-5 and TRBJ1-2; D remains ambiguous. The V gene lost 4 bases and the J gene lost 2 bases, with 15 bases spanning the gap. The CDR3 length is 15 residues. Germline loops: CDR1 SGHKS, CDR2 YYEKEE (reference sequence). The CDR3 DNA sequence: TGTGCCAGCAGCCTAAAAAAGACAACGAACTATGGCTACACCTTC. It is translated as CASSLKKTTNYGYTF.

The rearrangement uses TRBV4-1 and TRBJ2-6; a weak D match, TRBD1 (6 bases). This CDR3 is built from 14 residues. V shed 3 bases and J shed 4 bases, with 7 bases lying between them. Germline V gene data show CDR1 as MGHRA and CDR2 as YSYEKL. CDR3: CASSQGAGANVLTF. The CDR3 bases are TGCGCCAGCAGCCAGGGGGCCGGGGCCAACGTCCTGACTTTC.

The chain combines TRBV9 with TRBJ1-2, with 8 bases lining up with TRBD1. This CDR3 is 15 amino acids long. CDR1 and CDR2 from the germline V gene are SGDLS and YYNGEE. V shed 0 bases and J 3 bases; nucleotides not matched to a gene: 4. The CDR3 nucleotides read TGTGCCAGCAGCGTAGATTACAGGGGGGACTATGGCTACACCTTC. Translation gives CASSVDYRGDYGYTF.

The CDR3 region has the DNA TGTGCCAGCAGCCCCTCGAGGGCTGGAGAGACCCAGTACTTC. Protein sequence: CASSPSRAGETQYF. The chain links TRBV7-7 to TRBJ2-5, with D possibly TRBD2 on 5 matching bases. There are 14 residues in the CDR3. CDR1 is SSHAT, CDR2 FNYEAQ, per germline (reference sequence). V was cut by 5 bases and J by 4 bases, with 14 bases left in between.

About this clone: One end of the junction does not line up with germline, which may come from a read error. The chain carries TRBV10-3 and TRBJ2-7; 8 positions agree with TRBD2. Germline V CDR1 and CDR2: ENHRY, SYGVKD. This CDR3 comprises 13 residues. CDR3 region: CASSDRGGYEQYF. In DNA form, the CDR3 reads TGTGCCAGCAGTGATCGGGGGGGTTACGAGCAGTACTTC.

Only a few counts were recorded for this clone. This chain joins TRBV4-2 and TRBJ2-1, with TRBD2 matching 8 bases. The germline gives CDR1 LGHNA, CDR2 YNFKEQ. The CDR3 consists of 15 residues. V lost 7 bases, J lost 7 bases, and 12 bases stayed unmatched. CDR3 loop: CASTPVGGAGNEQFF. CDR3 nucleotides: TGTGCCAGCACCCCTGTCGGGGGGGCGGGGAATGAGCAGTTCTTC.

V usage is TRBV5-1 and J usage is TRBJ1-2; 7 bases are a match to TRBD1. The CDR3 contains 14 residues. The V and J ends lost 3 bases and 1 base, in that order; junction bases with no gene match: 3. Germline V lookup: CDR1 SGHRS, CDR2 YFSETQ. In DNA form, the CDR3 reads TGCGCCAGCAGCTCCGGGGACAGTAACTATGGCTACACCTTC. Amino acids: CASSSGDSNYGYTF. The variable domain in full, with the rest retrieved from reference TRBV5-1 and TRBJ1-2, is KAGVTQTPRYLIKTRGQQVTLSCSPISGHRSVSWYQQTPGQGLQFLFEYFSETQRNKGNFPGRFSGRQFSNSRSEMNVSTLELGDSALYLCASSSGDSNYGYTFGSGTRLTVV.

The chain is built from TRBV2 and TRBJ2-3; D gene uncertain. The CDR3 sequence is 14 residues long. The germline CDR1 and CDR2 sequences are SNHLY and FYNNEI. With 3 bases removed from V and 0 bases from J, the gap between germline ends came to 7 bases. In DNA, the CDR3 is TGTGCCAGCAGTGAGAGTGCTAGCACAGATACGCAGTATTTT. As protein: CASSESASTDTQYF.

The chain has TRBV5-6 and TRBJ1-3, with a weak D call TRBD1 (5 bases). Germline assignment: CDR1 SGHDT and CDR2 YYEEEE. The V and J ends lost 5 bases and 0 bases respectively, with 15 bases between them. The CDR3 runs to 16 residues. CDR3 in amino acids: CASSVLRTISGNTIYF. The DNA for the CDR3 is TGTGCCAGCAGTGTACTCAGGACAATCTCTGGAAACACCATATATTTT.

A few counts support this clone. V is TRBV5-4 and J is TRBJ2-5, with a tentative D call TRBD1 (8 bases). Deletions cut 1 base from V and 5 bases from J, with 21 bases between. CDR1 and CDR2 from the germline V gene are SGHNT and YYREEE (reference sequence). The CDR3 consists of 17 residues. CDR3 region: CASSLRLGTGGGETQYF. CDR3 sequence (DNA): TGTGCCAGCAGCTTGAGGCTAGGTACAGGGGGAGGGGAGACCCAGTACTTC. The full variable domain, with the rest looked up from reference TRBV5-4 and TRBJ2-5, is ETGVTQSPTHLIKTRGQQVTLRCSSQSGHNTVSWYQQALGQGPQFIFQYYREEENGRGNFPPRFSGLQFPNYSSELNVNALELDDSALYLCASSLRLGTGGGETQYFGPGTRLLVL.

This chain connects TRBV7-2 to TRBJ2-3; 9 bases are shared with TRBD2. Germline V lookup: CDR1 SGHTA, CDR2 FQGNSA. The CDR3 runs 16 residues. J lost 2 bases, V lost 0 bases, and 3 bases had no gene match. The CDR3 is CASSLARGGPTDTQYF. In nucleotides, the CDR3 is TGTGCCAGCAGCTTAGCGCGGGGGGGCCCCACAGATACGCAGTATTTT.

The chain links TRBV5-1 to TRBJ1-2, with TRBD1 identical over 11 bases. Germline loops: CDR1 SGHRS, CDR2 YFSETQ. V lost 4 bases to trimming and J lost 3 bases; unmatched junction nucleotides: 5. The CDR3 contains 15 residues. Here the CDR3 DNA reads TGCGCCAGCAGCCCAGGGACAGGGGGAGACTATGGCTACACCTTC. Translating it yields CASSPGTGGDYGYTF.

This chain uses TRBV28 with TRBJ1-5; D not resolved. V shed 4 bases and J shed 10 bases, with 8 bases lying between them. The CDR3 has 11 amino acids. CDR1 is MDHEN, CDR2 SYDVKM, per germline. The CDR3 reads CASSSQRPQHF. As DNA, the CDR3 is TGTGCCAGCAGTTCCCAGCGACCCCAGCATTTT.

The chain joins TRBV6-5 to TRBJ2-5, with 8 bases fitting TRBD2. This CDR3 is 15 amino acids long. V dropped 8 bases and J dropped 4; count of bases not matched to a gene: 12. The germline V gene encodes CDR1 MNHEY and CDR2 SVGAGI. CDR3 bases: TGTGCCAGCGGCCCGGGGGGGGCAGAAATAGAGACCCAGTACTTC. Translation gives CASGPGGAEIETQYF.

The chain combines TRBV1 with TRBJ2-7; the table's D call TRBD1 went unverified against the DNA. TRBV1 is a pseudogene. CDR3 size: 14 residues. CDR3 region: CTSSQDLDSRGQYF. The CDR3 DNA is TGCACCAGCAGCCAAGATCTTGACAGCCGCGGGCAGTACTTC.

This clone is a singleton in its sample. The gene calls are TRBV21-1 and TRBJ2-3; whether TRBD2, the table's D call, matches the DNA was not checked. TRBV21-1 is an annotated pseudogene. The CDR3 spans 16 residues. The CDR3 protein is CASRASGGGSTDTQYF. CDR3 coding DNA: TGTGCCAGCAGGGCTAGCGGGGGGGGTAGCACAGATACGCAGTATTTT.

With regard to this clone: Mismatch with germline at one junction end may stem from a read error. The gene calls are TRBV7-7 and TRBJ2-2, with D uncertain. Germline CDR1 reads SSHAT; CDR2 reads FNYEAQ (reference sequence). This CDR3 is 14 amino acids long. The CDR3 reads CASSLGQNTGELFF. CDR3 nucleotides: TGTGCTAGCAGCCTGGGCCAGAACACCGGGGAGCTGTTTTTT.

This chain connects TRBV14 to TRBJ1-1; 7 bases agree with TRBD1. Germline CDR1 SGHDN, CDR2 FVKESK. The CDR3 has 16 residues. The trim removed 1 base at V and 4 bases at J, leaving 9 bases unmatched. The CDR3 nucleotides read TGTGCCAGCAGCCAAGCATACAGGTCAGGGGGCACTGAAGCTTTCTTT. Translation gives CASSQAYRSGGTEAFF.

This clone occurred a few times. CDR3 sequence: CASSSQTENTEAFF. The CDR3 bases are TGTGCCAGCAGTTCTCAGACAGAAAACACTGAAGCTTTCTTT. The chain carries TRBV6-1 and TRBJ1-1, with a possible D match to TRBD1 (5 bases). Looked up from germline, CDR1 is MNHNS and CDR2 is SASEGT. Trimming cost V 5 bases and J 2 bases, with 12 bases left between them. The CDR3 spans 14 residues.

The chain combines TRBV4-2 with TRBJ2-7; 7 nucleotides agree with TRBD1. Germline V gene lookup returns CDR1 LGHNA and CDR2 YNFKEQ. CDR3 size: 18 residues. V trimming: 4 bases; J trimming: 4 bases; junction bases outside the gene matches: 19. The CDR3 loop is CASSPQRRTGPSRYEQYF. The CDR3, as DNA: TGTGCCAGCAGCCCACAACGCAGGACAGGCCCTTCTAGGTACGAGCAGTACTTC.

The rearrangement joins TRBV2 to TRBJ1-2, with 10 bases aligning to TRBD1. Germline V lookup: CDR1 SNHLY, CDR2 FYNNEI. V shed 2 bases and J 2 bases; nucleotides not matched to a gene: 8. The CDR3 loop spans 17 amino acids. The CDR3: CASSELRTGGRNYGYTF. For the CDR3, the DNA is TGTGCCAGCAGTGAACTTAGGACAGGGGGAAGAAACTATGGCTACACCTTC.

The rearrangement uses TRBV18 and TRBJ2-1; 11 bases agree with TRBD2. CDR3 length: 15 amino acids. Losses at the gene ends were 3 bases for V and 10 bases for J; bases not matched to a gene: 8. CDR1 is KGHSH and CDR2 is LQKENI in the germline V gene. CDR3 sequence reads: CASSPTSGGPGEQFF. The CDR3 DNA is TGTGCCAGCTCACCCACTAGCGGGGGCCCGGGGGAGCAGTTCTTC.

The rearrangement links TRBV4-2 to TRBJ2-5; D might be TRBD2 (7 bases). The germline V gene has CDR1 LGHNA and CDR2 YNFKEQ. V gave up 1 base and J gave up 4 bases, with 10 bases separating them. The CDR3 totals 14 residues. The CDR3 is CASSQGGGLETQYF. In nucleotides, the CDR3 is TGTGCCAGCAGCCAAGGGGGGGGGCTAGAGACCCAGTACTTC.

V usage is TRBV7-2 and J usage is TRBJ1-5, with a weak D call TRBD1 (5 bases). CDR1 is SGHTA and CDR2 is FQGNSA in the germline V gene. The V end lost 5 bases, the J end lost 0 bases, and 14 bases lay between the germline ends. The CDR3 is made up of 16 amino acids. DNA for the CDR3: TGTGCCAGCAGCCGAGTTGGGGGGAATAGCAATCAGCCCCAGCATTTT. This encodes CASSRVGGNSNQPQHF.

This clone has just one count. The rearrangement links TRBV5-1 to TRBJ2-1; maybe TRBD2 (5 bases). Trimming took 0 bases from V and 7 from J, leaving 14 bases between them. The CDR3 is 15 amino acids. Germline CDR1 SGHRS, CDR2 YFSETQ. Written as DNA, the CDR3 is TGCGCCAGCAGCTTGGTGCGGGTCCCCGGGAATGAGCAGTTCTTC. Protein sequence: CASSLVRVPGNEQFF.